This T cell receptor beta chain was found in a study of cytomegalovirus exposure and HLA in healthy donors. Whole-study findings and limits: Sequencing depth roughly uniform across donors was assumed in presence/absence analyses. On later analysis, the bulk of CMV-associated TCR beta chains appeared to be HLA-restricted. There were several of the most significant clusters that appeared linked to common viral pathogens in a later analysis.

This clone was observed a single time. The antigen is not known. In germline, CDR1 is MDHEN, CDR2 SYDVKM. Trimming removed 4 bases from V and 2 bases from J, with 14 bases in between. The CDR3 contains 15 residues. Amplification used 60 Vbeta primers and 13 Jbeta primers. Profiled with immunoSEQ multiplex PCR; TCRdb holds only in-frame clones, not every one. Of some 150,000 clones listed, 60% to 80% are singletons. The receptor's source is a male donor in good health and CMV-seronegative. This rearrangement joins TRBV28 to TRBJ1-1; no clear D gene. The source material was PBMCs. The CDR3 spells CASSSFRGDNTEAFF. The CDR3 DNA follows: TGTGCCAGCAGTTCCTTCAGAGGTGATAACACTGAAGCTTTCTTT.